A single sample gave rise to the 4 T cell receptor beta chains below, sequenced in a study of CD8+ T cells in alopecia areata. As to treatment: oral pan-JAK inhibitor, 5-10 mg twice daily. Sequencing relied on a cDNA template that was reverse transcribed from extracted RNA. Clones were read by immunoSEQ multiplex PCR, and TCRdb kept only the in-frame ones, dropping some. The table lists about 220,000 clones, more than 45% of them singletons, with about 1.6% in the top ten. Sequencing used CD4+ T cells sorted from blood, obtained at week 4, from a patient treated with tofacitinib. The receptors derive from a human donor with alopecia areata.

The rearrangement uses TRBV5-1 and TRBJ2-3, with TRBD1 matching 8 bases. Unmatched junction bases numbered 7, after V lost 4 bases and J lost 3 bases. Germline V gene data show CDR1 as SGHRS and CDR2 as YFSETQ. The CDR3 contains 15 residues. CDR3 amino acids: CASSRPDRVTDTQYF. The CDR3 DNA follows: TGCGCCAGCAGCCGCCCGGACAGGGTAACAGATACGCAGTATTTT.

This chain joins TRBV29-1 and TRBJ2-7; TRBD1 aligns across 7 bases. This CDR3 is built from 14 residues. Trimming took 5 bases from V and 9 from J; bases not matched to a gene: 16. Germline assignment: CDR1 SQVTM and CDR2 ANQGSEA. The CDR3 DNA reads TGCAGCGTTCTTATAGGGGGCCTTGAAAGGGTGCAGTACTTC. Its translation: CSVLIGGLERVQYF.

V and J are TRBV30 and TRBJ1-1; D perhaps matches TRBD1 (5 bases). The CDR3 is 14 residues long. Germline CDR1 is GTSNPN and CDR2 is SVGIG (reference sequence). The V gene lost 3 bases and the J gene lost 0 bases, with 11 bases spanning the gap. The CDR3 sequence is CAWRGGYMNTEAFF. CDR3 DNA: TGTGCCTGGAGGGGGGGATATATGAACACTGAAGCTTTCTTT.

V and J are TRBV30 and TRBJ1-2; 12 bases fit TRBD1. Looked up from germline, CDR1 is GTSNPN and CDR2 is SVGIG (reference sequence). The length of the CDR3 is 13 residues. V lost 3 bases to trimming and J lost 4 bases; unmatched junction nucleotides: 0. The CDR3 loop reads CAWRGQGAYGYTF. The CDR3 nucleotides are TGTGCCTGGAGGGGACAGGGGGCCTATGGCTACACCTTC.